This T cell receptor (beta chain) was retrieved from a study of blood T cell repertoires in COVID-19. Study context: PBMCs, B-cell-depleted T cells, or T cells provided the cDNA or gDNA that made up the material.

Germline CDR1 and CDR2: SGHDT and YYEEEE. Trimming took 4 bases from V and 2 from J, leaving 8 bases between them. This CDR3 has 13 residues. Seattle enrolled patients during active infection and tracked them longitudinally. TCRdb keeps only in-frame clones here, not all; method: immunoSEQ multiplex PCR. The data hold some 350,000 clones, with 80% to 90% observed a single time. The origin of this receptor is a woman between 45 and 65 years old with COVID-19, enrolled during active disease. Sequenced sample: peripheral blood. The J gene is TRBJ2-3, the V gene TRBV5-6; the D is unclear. CDR3 residues: CASSAAFTDTQYF. CDR3 coding DNA: TGTGCCAGCAGCGCGGCTTTCACAGATACGCAGTATTTT.